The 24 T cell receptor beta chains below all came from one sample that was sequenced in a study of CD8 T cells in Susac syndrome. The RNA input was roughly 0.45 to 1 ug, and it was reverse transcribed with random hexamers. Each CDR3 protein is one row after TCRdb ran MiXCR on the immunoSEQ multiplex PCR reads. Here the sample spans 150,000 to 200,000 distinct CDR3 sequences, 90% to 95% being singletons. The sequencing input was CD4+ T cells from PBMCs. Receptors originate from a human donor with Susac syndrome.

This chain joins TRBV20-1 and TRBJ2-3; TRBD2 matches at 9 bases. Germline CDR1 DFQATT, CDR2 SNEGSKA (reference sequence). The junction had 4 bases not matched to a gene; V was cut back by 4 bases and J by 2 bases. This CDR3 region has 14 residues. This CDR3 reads CSAIGTSNTDTQYF. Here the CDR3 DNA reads TGCAGTGCTATAGGGACTAGCAACACAGATACGCAGTATTTT.

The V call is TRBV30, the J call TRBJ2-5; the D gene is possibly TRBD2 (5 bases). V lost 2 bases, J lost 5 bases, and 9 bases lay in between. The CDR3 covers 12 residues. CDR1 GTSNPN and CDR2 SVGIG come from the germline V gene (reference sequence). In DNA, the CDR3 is TGTGCCTGGAGTTTTAGCGAGGAGACCCAGTACTTC. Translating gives CAWSFSEETQYF.

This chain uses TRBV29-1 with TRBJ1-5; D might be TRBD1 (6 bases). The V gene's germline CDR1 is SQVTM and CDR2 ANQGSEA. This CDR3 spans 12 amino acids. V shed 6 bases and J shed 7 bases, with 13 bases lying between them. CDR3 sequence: CSVSEGGQPQHF. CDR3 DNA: TGCAGCGTCTCAGAGGGGGGCCAGCCCCAGCATTTT.

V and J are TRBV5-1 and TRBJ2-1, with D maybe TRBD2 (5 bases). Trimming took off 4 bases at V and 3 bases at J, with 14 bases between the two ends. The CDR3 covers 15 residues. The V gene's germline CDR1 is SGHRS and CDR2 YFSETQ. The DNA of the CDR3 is TGCGCCAGCAGCCCCGGCCTAGCCAACTACAATGAGCAGTTCTTC. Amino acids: CASSPGLANYNEQFF.

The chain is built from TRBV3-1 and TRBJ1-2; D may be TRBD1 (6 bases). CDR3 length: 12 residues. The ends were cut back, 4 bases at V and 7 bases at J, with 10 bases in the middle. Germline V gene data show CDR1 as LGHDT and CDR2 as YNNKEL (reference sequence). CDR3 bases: TGTGCCAGCAGCCCTCTGACAGGTGGCTACACCTTC. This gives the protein CASSPLTGGYTF.

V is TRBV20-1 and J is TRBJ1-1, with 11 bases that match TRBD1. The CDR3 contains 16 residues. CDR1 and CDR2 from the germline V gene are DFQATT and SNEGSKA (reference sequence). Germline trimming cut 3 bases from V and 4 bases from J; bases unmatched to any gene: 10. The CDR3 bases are TGCAGTGCTAGCACCGGGACAGGGGGGGTTGGCACTGAAGCTTTCTTT. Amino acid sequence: CSASTGTGGVGTEAFF.

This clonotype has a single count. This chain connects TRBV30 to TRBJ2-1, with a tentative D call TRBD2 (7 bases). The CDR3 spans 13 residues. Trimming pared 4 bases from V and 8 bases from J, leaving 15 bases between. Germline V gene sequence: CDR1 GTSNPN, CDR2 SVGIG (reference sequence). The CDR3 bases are TGTGCCTGGACACGGGGGGCTAGGGATGAGCAGTTCTTC. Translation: CAWTRGARDEQFF.

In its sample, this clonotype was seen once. In DNA, the CDR3 is TGTGCCAGCACCGGGGGCAAGGGCACTGAAGCTTTCTTT. This encodes CASTGGKGTEAFF. The chain joins TRBV25-1 to TRBJ1-1, with D maybe TRBD1 (6 bases). Germline assignment: CDR1 MGHDK and CDR2 SYGVNS. The CDR3 totals 13 residues. V dropped 7 bases and J dropped 4 bases, with 13 bases sitting between them.

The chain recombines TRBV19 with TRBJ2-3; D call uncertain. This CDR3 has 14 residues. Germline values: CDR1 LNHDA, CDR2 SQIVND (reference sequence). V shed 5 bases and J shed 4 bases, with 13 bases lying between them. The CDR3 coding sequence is TGTGCCAGTAGTTCCAGCCACAGCGCAGATACGCAGTATTTT. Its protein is CASSSSHSADTQYF.

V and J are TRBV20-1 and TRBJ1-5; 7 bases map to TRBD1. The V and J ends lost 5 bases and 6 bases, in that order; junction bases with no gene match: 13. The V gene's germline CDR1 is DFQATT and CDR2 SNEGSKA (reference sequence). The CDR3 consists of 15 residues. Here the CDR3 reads CSAQMFEGAGQPQHF. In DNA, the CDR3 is TGCAGTGCTCAAATGTTCGAGGGGGCAGGTCAGCCCCAGCATTTT.

In DNA, the CDR3 is TGTGCCAGCAGTGAAGGCCGCGACAGGGGGCTTCAGCCCCAGCATTTT. Translated: CASSEGRDRGLQPQHF. The rearrangement joins TRBV2 to TRBJ1-5, with 10 bases identical to TRBD1. CDR1 is SNHLY and CDR2 is FYNNEI in the germline V gene. With V trimmed by 1 base and J by 6 bases, 6 bases remained unmatched. There are 16 residues in the CDR3.

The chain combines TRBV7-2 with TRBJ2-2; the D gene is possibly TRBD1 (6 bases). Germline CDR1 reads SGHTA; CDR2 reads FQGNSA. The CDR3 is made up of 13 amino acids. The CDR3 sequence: CARGFAGTGELFF. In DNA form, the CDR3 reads TGTGCGAGGGGGTTTGCGGGCACCGGGGAGCTGTTTTTT.

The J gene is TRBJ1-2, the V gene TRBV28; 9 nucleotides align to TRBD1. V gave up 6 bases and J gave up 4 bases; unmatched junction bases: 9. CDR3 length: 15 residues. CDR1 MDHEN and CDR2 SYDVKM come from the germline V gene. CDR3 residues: CASRGTGQGSYGYTF. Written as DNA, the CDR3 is TGTGCCAGCAGGGGAACGGGACAGGGTTCCTATGGCTACACCTTC.

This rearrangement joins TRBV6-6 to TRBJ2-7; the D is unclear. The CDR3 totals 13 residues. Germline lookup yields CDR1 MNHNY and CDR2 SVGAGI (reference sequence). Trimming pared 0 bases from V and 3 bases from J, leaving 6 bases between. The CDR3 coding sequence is TGTGCCAGCAGTTACTCCTCGGACTACGAGCAGTACTTC. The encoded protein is CASSYSSDYEQYF.

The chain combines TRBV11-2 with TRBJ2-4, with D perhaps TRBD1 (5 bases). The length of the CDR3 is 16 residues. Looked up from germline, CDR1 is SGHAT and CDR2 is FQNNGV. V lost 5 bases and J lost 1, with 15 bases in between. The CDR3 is CASSPDSKGAKNIQYF. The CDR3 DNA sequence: TGTGCCAGCAGCCCCGACAGTAAAGGGGCCAAAAACATTCAGTACTTC. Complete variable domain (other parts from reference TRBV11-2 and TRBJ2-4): EAGVAQSPRYKIIEKRQSVAFWCNPISGHATLYWYQQILGQGPKLLIQFQNNGVVDDSQLPKDRFSAERLKGVDSTLKIQPAKLEDSAVYLCASSPDSKGAKNIQYFGAGTRLSVL.

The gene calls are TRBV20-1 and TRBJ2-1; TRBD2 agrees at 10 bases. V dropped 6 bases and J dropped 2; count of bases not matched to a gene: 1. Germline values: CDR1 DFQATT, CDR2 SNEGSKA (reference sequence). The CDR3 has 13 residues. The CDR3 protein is CSALAGAYNEQFF. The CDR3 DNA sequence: TGCAGTGCGCTAGCGGGGGCCTACAATGAGCAGTTCTTC.

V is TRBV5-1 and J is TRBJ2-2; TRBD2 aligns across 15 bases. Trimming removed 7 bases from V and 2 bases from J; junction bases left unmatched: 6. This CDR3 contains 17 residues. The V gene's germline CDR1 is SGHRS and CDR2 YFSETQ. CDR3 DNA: TGCGCCAGCTCCGGACTAGCGGGGGGGCTTAACACCGGGGAGCTGTTTTTT. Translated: CASSGLAGGLNTGELFF.

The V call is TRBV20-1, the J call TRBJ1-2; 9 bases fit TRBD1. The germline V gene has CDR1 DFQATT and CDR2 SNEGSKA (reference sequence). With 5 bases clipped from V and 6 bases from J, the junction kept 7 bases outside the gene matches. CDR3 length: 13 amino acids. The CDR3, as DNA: TGCAGTGCTGGGGGGACAGGGTCAGATGGCTACACCTTC. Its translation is CSAGGTGSDGYTF.

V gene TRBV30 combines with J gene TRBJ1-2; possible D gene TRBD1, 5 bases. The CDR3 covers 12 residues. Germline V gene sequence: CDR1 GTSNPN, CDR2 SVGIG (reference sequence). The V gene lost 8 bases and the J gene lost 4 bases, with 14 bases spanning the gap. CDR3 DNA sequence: TGTGCCCGCAACGACAGAGGCTATGGCTACACCTTC. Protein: CARNDRGYGYTF.

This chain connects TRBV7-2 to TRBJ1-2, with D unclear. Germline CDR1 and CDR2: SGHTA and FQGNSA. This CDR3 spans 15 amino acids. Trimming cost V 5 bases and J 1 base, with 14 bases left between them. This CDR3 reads CASSRESAGNYGYTF. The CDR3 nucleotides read TGTGCCAGCAGCCGCGAAAGTGCCGGTAACTATGGCTACACCTTC.

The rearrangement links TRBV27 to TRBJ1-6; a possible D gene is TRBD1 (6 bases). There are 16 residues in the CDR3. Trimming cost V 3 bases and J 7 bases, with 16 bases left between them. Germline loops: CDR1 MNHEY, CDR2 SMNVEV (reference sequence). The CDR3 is CASSFDTQGRNSPLHF. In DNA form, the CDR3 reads TGTGCCAGCAGTTTCGACACACAGGGAAGAAATTCACCCCTCCACTTT.

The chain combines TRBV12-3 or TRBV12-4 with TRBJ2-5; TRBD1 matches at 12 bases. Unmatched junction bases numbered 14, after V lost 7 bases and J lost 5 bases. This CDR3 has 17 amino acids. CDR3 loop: CASTPRPGQGARETQYF. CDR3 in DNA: TGTGCCAGCACCCCCCGACCGGGACAGGGGGCTCGGGAGACCCAGTACTTC.

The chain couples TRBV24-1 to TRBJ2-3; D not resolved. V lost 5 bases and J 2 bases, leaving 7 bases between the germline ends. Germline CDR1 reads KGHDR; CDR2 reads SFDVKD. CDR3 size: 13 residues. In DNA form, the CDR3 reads TGTGCCACCAGTGGGTCGTTCACAGATACGCAGTATTTT. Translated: CATSGSFTDTQYF.

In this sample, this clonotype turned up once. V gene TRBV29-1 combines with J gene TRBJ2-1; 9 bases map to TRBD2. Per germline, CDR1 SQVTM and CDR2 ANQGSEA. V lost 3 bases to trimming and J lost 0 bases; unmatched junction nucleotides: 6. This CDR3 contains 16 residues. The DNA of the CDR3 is TGCAGCGTTGAGCGTCTAGCGGGACCCTCCTACAATGAGCAGTTCTTC. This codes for CSVERLAGPSYNEQFF.